A single TCR beta chain is shown here with its context. Cohorts were determined from participant-reported clinical history. This entry comes from a study of blood T cell repertoires in COVID-19. At the level of the study: The origin of the acute and convalescent COVID-19 samples was the United States, Italy and Spain.

How the authors handled the data: The assay estimated nucleated cells by amplifying reference gene primers. Profiled with immunoSEQ multiplex PCR; TCRdb holds only in-frame clones, not every one. V and J calls plus clone size are reproduced from that table; the DNA served to infer D and trimming. The sample lists around 230,000 clones; 87% were seen once. Germline assignment: CDR1 LGHNA and CDR2 YSLEER. V lost 0 bases and J 5 bases, leaving 23 bases between the germline ends. The CDR3 is made up of 18 amino acids. Sequencing was performed on PBMCs or T cells enriched from blood (not recorded which). This clonotype was sampled from a man in his late teens or twenties with acute COVID-19. This chain links TRBV4-3 with TRBJ2-7; the D gene is possibly TRBD1 (5 bases). The CDR3 protein is CASSQDPPTASTQDEQYF. The CDR3 DNA reads TGCGCCAGCAGCCAAGATCCTCCGACAGCCTCCACGCAGGACGAGCAGTACTTC.